The 9 T cell receptor beta chains listed next were all sequenced from one sample in a study of beta chain features in type 1 diabetes. Expressed TCRB transcripts were sequenced because the entire RNA isolate underwent reverse transcription. Using immunoSEQ multiplex PCR, the repertoire was profiled, and TCRdb retains in-frame clones only, with some absent. The sample consists of 900,000 or so clones, roughly a sixth of them appearing once. Material for sequencing was naive CD4+ T cells from blood. The receptors here all came from a woman younger than 30 in good health.

This clone was seen a handful of times. CDR3 bases: TGTGCCAGCAGCTTAGCGAGGGGCGCGGACGAGCAGTACTTC. Encoded protein: CASSLARGADEQYF. J is TRBJ2-7 and V is TRBV7-2; either TRBD1 or TRBD2 may supply D (5 bases each). The CDR3 runs to 14 residues. The germline CDR1 and CDR2 sequences are SGHTA and FQGNSA. Trimming stripped 0 bases from V and 5 bases from J, with 11 bases between.

This clone has a single count. The chain joins TRBV28 to TRBJ2-5; TRBD1 matches 8 bases. CDR1 and CDR2 from the germline V gene are MDHEN and SYDVKM. The J segment lost 5 bases and the V segment lost 8 bases, leaving 13 bases of the junction unmatched. This CDR3 spans 15 amino acids. The CDR3 sequence: CASRTGGSPLETQYF. CDR3 bases: TGTGCCAGCCGCACAGGGGGTTCGCCCTTGGAGACCCAGTACTTC.

The gene calls are TRBV27 and TRBJ1-4, with D perhaps TRBD1 (5 bases). The V gene lost 3 bases and the J gene lost 8 bases, with 10 bases spanning the gap. This CDR3 is 13 amino acids long. The germline gives CDR1 MNHEY, CDR2 SMNVEV (reference sequence). CDR3 in amino acids: CASSFRAREKLFF. The DNA of the CDR3 is TGTGCCAGCAGTTTCAGGGCGAGAGAAAAACTGTTTTTT.

The rearrangement links TRBV18 to TRBJ2-4; possibly TRBD2 for D (7 bases). Germline V gene sequence: CDR1 KGHSH, CDR2 LQKENI. The CDR3 runs 16 residues. V lost 4 bases, J lost 3 bases, and 16 bases lay in between. CDR3: CASSQTSGGGKNIQYF. CDR3 DNA: TGTGCCAGCTCACAAACGTCGGGGGGCGGCAAAAACATTCAGTACTTC.

This clone was seen a handful of times. The chain has TRBV4-3 and TRBJ1-5, with a weak D call TRBD1 (5 bases). Germline V CDR1 and CDR2: LGHNA, YSLEER. V lost 0 bases to trimming and J lost 5 bases, with 8 bases between them. The CDR3 contains 14 residues. This CDR3 is CASSQDRADQPQHF. CDR3 DNA sequence: TGCGCCAGCAGCCAAGACAGGGCGGATCAGCCCCAGCATTTT.

The chain joins TRBV9 to TRBJ1-4, with a weak D call TRBD1 (5 bases). The V and J ends lost 3 bases and 11 bases respectively, with 11 bases between them. CDR1 is SGDLS and CDR2 is YYNGEE in the germline V gene. CDR3 length: 12 residues. The CDR3 protein is CASSDSGGKLFF. In DNA form, the CDR3 reads TGTGCCAGCAGCGATTCTGGGGGGAAACTGTTTTTT.

The gene calls are TRBV2 and TRBJ2-1; either TRBD1 or TRBD2 may supply D (6 bases each). This CDR3 spans 13 amino acids. Trimming stripped 8 bases from V and 4 bases from J, with 12 bases between. CDR1 is SNHLY and CDR2 is FYNNEI in the germline V gene. The chain's CDR3 is CASGGTQYNEQFF. As DNA, the CDR3 is TGTGCCAGCGGAGGGACACAATACAATGAGCAGTTCTTC.

This clone turned up a few times. V gene TRBV7-9 combines with J gene TRBJ2-3, with D unclear. There are 14 residues in the CDR3. Germline V CDR1 and CDR2: SEHNR, FQNEAQ (reference sequence). Deletions cut 0 bases from V and 4 bases from J, with 8 bases between. The CDR3 here is CASSLATAADTQYF. The CDR3 DNA is TGTGCCAGCAGCTTAGCGACGGCAGCAGATACGCAGTATTTT.

The gene calls are TRBV28 and TRBJ2-2, with TRBD2 identical over 8 bases. After removal of 8 bases from V and 4 bases from J, the junction contained 6 bases not matched to a gene. There are 14 residues in the CDR3. Germline values: CDR1 MDHEN, CDR2 SYDVKM. In nucleotides, the CDR3 is TGTGCCAGCGAAACGGGAGGGAGCACCGGGGAGCTGTTTTTT. Protein product: CASETGGSTGELFF.